Below, one T cell receptor (beta chain) is given with its context. The antigen remains unidentified. V was clipped by 1 base and J by 0 bases, with 10 bases between them. The CDR3 covers 16 residues. Germline CDR1 reads KGHSH; CDR2 reads LQKENI. This specimen comes from a study of shared clonotypes between healthy human individuals. General study results and limits: Only blood samples were collected, and tissue repertoires likely differ.

Libraries were prepared by immunoSEQ multiplex PCR; TCRdb keeps only in-frame clonotypes and omits some of them. The data contain 100,000 to 130,000 clones, approximately 70% of them seen just once; the ten biggest clones take up around 24%. This chain links TRBV18 with TRBJ2-1; possible D gene TRBD2, 5 bases. Sequencing was performed on memory CD8+ T cells sorted from blood. Described subset: CD45RO+ cells pooled with CCR7-negative TemRA cells. This sequence originates from a woman aged 30 to 39 in good health. CDR3 amino acids: CASSPRPGSSYNEQFF. The DNA for the CDR3 is TGTGCCAGCTCACCACGACCGGGGAGCTCCTACAATGAGCAGTTCTTC.